The rows below give T cell receptor beta chains drawn from one sample of a study of human T cells and chemical hapten exposure. TCRdb redid the calling of the RACE reads with MiXCR, one entry per CDR3 protein. The table lists roughly 360,000 distinct CDR3 sequences, about 4.8% of them singletons. Sample: whole blood, taken in connection with sensitization to the hapten diphenylcyclopropenone (DPC). The receptor source for this set is a woman between 45 and 65 years old with alopecia areata. Some clones in this sample may be carry-over from other donors' samples. The CDR3 runs from the conserved cysteine through the conserved F or W. The D gene is left open where the match is weak. The size field is filled for only some rows; it gives once, few, many or a size class.

j_gene	abundance	d_gene	v_gene	CDR3nt	CDR3aa
TRBJ2-1	few	TRBD1	TRBV24-1	TGTGCCACCAGTGTATCCAGGGGGAACAATGAGCAGTTCTTC	CATSVSRGNNEQFF
TRBJ2-4	many	.	TRBV28	TGTGCCAGTAGAGCGCTAAACATTCAGTACTTC	CASRALNIQYF
TRBJ2-1	.	TRBD1	TRBV6-5	TGTGCCAGCAGTTTCCCATCTGGACAGGGCTACGATGAGCAGTTCTTC	CASSFPSGQGYDEQFF
TRBJ1-1	many	TRBD1	TRBV20-1	TGCAGTGCTAGAGACTTCCCGGGACAGGGTTCTGAAGCTTTCTTT	CSARDFPGQGSEAFF
TRBJ2-5	many	.	TRBV11-2	TGTGCCAGCAGCTTAGTCCTGAGGGGCCAAGAGACCCAGTACTTC	CASSLVLRGQETQYF
TRBJ2-1	many	TRBD2	TRBV4-1	TGCGCCAGCAGTCCTAGCGGGGCCTACAATGAGCAGTTCTTC	CASSPSGAYNEQFF
TRBJ1-2	many	.	TRBV21-1	TGTGCCCGCCCGTCGCGTCGGTCTCCGGGACAGGGGCCCTATGGCTACACCTTC	CARPSRRSPGQGPYGYTF
TRBJ1-3	few	.	TRBV4-2	TGTGCCAGCAGCCAAGACCCGGGACGCGAAAACACCATATATTTT	CASSQDPGRENTIYF
TRBJ2-3	.	TRBD2	TRBV5-6	TGTGCCAGCAGCTTGGCGGTGACTAGCAATTCAGATACGCAGTATTTT	CASSLAVTSNSDTQYF
TRBJ2-2	.	.	TRBV3-1	TGTGCCAGCAGCCCCCTCCAACCCGGGGAGCTGTTTTTT	CASSPLQPGELFF
TRBJ1-1	few	.	TRBV5-1	TGCGCCAGCAGCTTGGCCGCGGGGCCCCACACTGAAGCTTTCTTT	CASSLAAGPHTEAFF
TRBJ2-7	few	.	TRBV14	TGTGCCAGCAGCACCGGACTAGGGGGGACCTACGAGCAGTACTTC	CASSTGLGGTYEQYF
TRBJ2-7	many	TRBD2	TRBV9	TGTGCCAGCAGCGTAGAGGGAGGGTCGGACGAGCAGTACTTC	CASSVEGGSDEQYF
TRBJ1-4	many	TRBD1	TRBV12-3/TRBV12-4	TGTGCCAGCAGTTTAGTCCCGGGACAGGGGGAAAAACTGTTTTTT	CASSLVPGQGEKLFF
TRBJ1-6	many	.	TRBV9	TGTGCCAGCCGCCACCTCTCTAATTCACCCCTCCACTTT	CASRHLSNSPLHF
TRBJ2-2	few	.	TRBV4-1	TGCGCCAGCAGCCAAGATTTCGGCCCCACCGGGGAGCTGTTTTTT	CASSQDFGPTGELFF
TRBJ2-1	.	TRBD2	TRBV12-3/TRBV12-4	TGTGCCAGCAGTTTGTACGGGCTAGCGGGAGGCCAATCCTACAATGAGCAGTTCTTC	CASSLYGLAGGQSYNEQFF
TRBJ2-5	many	TRBD2	TRBV28	TGTGCCAGCAGTTTAAAGGCTAGCGGGAGCCAAGAGACCCAGTACTTC	CASSLKASGSQETQYF
TRBJ1-1	many	TRBD1	TRBV12-3/TRBV12-4	TGTGCCAGCAGTCCGGACAGGGCCAGCACTGAAGCTTTCTTT	CASSPDRASTEAFF
TRBJ2-7	few	TRBD1	TRBV28	TGTGCCAGCTTCGGGAGGGGACAGGGGGCCTACGAGCAGTACTTC	CASFGRGQGAYEQYF
TRBJ2-3	.	.	TRBV20-1	TGCAGTGCTAGAGATTTCGCAGGGGTAGATACGCAGTATTTT	CSARDFAGVDTQYF
TRBJ2-1	many	TRBD1	TRBV5-1	TGCGCCAGCAGCTTAAAGGACAGGGGACATGAGCAGTTCTTC	CASSLKDRGHEQFF
TRBJ2-5	many	TRBD2	TRBV6-5	TGTGCCAGCAGTTACGGTGGACAACCCTACGGGAGGGAGACCCAGTACTTC	CASSYGGQPYGRETQYF
TRBJ2-3	many	.	TRBV20-1	TGCAGTGCCCTACCTAGCACAGATACGCAGTATTTT	CSALPSTDTQYF
TRBJ2-1	many	.	TRBV6-4	TGTGCCAGCAGTGAAGAGGACAGCGCCAATGAGCAGTTCTTC	CASSEEDSANEQFF
TRBJ2-3	.	.	TRBV11-1	TGTGCCAGCAGCAGGGGAGAATCAGATACGCAGTATTTT	CASSRGESDTQYF
TRBJ2-7	few	.	TRBV2	TGTGCCAGCAGTGGTGGGGCGGGACCCTACGAGCAGTACTTC	CASSGGAGPYEQYF
TRBJ1-2	many	TRBD1	TRBV20-1	TGCAGTGCTAGAGATCTTTCAGGGGGCAGTTTTGGCTACACCTTC	CSARDLSGGSFGYTF
TRBJ2-2	many	.	TRBV5-1	TGCGCCAGCAGCTTGGGTAGTACCAAGAACACCGGGGAGCTGTTTTTT	CASSLGSTKNTGELFF
TRBJ2-3	.	.	TRBV13	TGTGCCAGCAGCTTAGGGCGTGCGTTAGATACGCAGTATTTT	CASSLGRALDTQYF
TRBJ2-3	few	.	TRBV20-1	TGCAGTGTGCAGCCGGGACTTGGAATAGGTCAGACGCAGTATTTT	CSVQPGLGIGQTQYF
TRBJ2-1	many	.	TRBV9	TGTGCCAGCAGCCCCGGGACTGTGGGTGAGCAGTTCTTC	CASSPGTVGEQFF
TRBJ2-7	few	.	TRBV29-1	TGCAGCGTAAGGACGTTTACCTACGAGCAGTACTTC	CSVRTFTYEQYF
TRBJ1-5	many	.	TRBV27	TGTGCCAGCAGACAGGGCACGAATCAGCCCCAGCATTTT	CASRQGTNQPQHF
TRBJ1-2	many	.	TRBV18	TGTGCCAGCTCACCCGCCATAAACTATGGCTACACCTTC	CASSPAINYGYTF
TRBJ1-4	.	.	TRBV20-1	TGCAGTGCTAGAGATCTAAGGGGTAATGAAAAACTGTTTTTT	CSARDLRGNEKLFF
TRBJ2-2	.	.	TRBV21-1	TGTGCCAGCAGCCCCGTCCAGAAGTACAGGGGGGCCGGGGAGCTGTTTTTT	CASSPVQKYRGAGELFF
TRBJ2-6	.	.	TRBV6-6	TGTGCCTCCCTAGGGACGAGCTCTGGGGCCAACGTCCTGACTTTC	CASLGTSSGANVLTF
TRBJ2-7	many	.	TRBV28	TGTGCCAGCAGTTTGCAGGGTTGGACCTACGAGCAGTACTTC	CASSLQGWTYEQYF
TRBJ1-5	.	TRBD1	TRBV6-1	TGTGCCAGCAGTGAAGCGGGGGGACAGGCCCAGCCCCAGCATTTT	CASSEAGGQAQPQHF
TRBJ1-5	many	.	TRBV27	TGTGCCAGCAGTTTATCTCTCGATCAGCCCCAGCATTTT	CASSLSLDQPQHF
TRBJ2-7	many	TRBD2	TRBV10-3	TGTGCCATCGGGACTAGCGGGAACCGACAGTACTTC	CAIGTSGNRQYF
TRBJ1-4	many	TRBD1	TRBV12-5	TGTGCTAGTGGTTTGGGACAGGGCGGAATCCTTGAACTGTTTTTT	CASGLGQGGILELFF
TRBJ2-2	few	.	TRBV18	TGTGCCAGCTCACCATTCGGACAGCCGAACACCGGGGAGCTGTTTTTT	CASSPFGQPNTGELFF
TRBJ2-1	many	TRBD2	TRBV4-3	TGCGCCAGCAGTCTCAGGGAGGGCAATGAGCAGTTCTTC	CASSLREGNEQFF
TRBJ2-2	many	TRBD1	TRBV7-2	TGTGCCAGCAGGTCCACAGGGGTTGCCGGGGAGCTGTTTTTT	CASRSTGVAGELFF
TRBJ1-4	.	.	TRBV20-1	TGCAGTGCTAGGGTCAGGACCGAAAAACTGTTTTTT	CSARVRTEKLFF
TRBJ1-4	few	.	TRBV3-1	TGTGCCAGCAGCCAACTAACGGGGGGTACAACTAATGAAAAACTGTTTTTT	CASSQLTGGTTNEKLFF
TRBJ2-2	.	TRBD2	TRBV4-2	TGTGCCAGCAGCCAAGGACTAGCGGGAGGACTCACCGGGGAGCTGTTTTTT	CASSQGLAGGLTGELFF
TRBJ2-1	many	TRBD1	TRBV12-3/TRBV12-4	TGTGCCAGCAGTGGGGGACAGGGACCTCTCAATGAGCAGTTCTTC	CASSGGQGPLNEQFF
TRBJ1-5	.	.	TRBV5-6	TGTGCCAGCAGCTCCTCCTTGGCAGTACGCAATCAGCCCCAGCATTTT	CASSSSLAVRNQPQHF
TRBJ2-5	few	.	TRBV6-8	TGTGCCAGCAGTTACGGTTACGGAGCCAAAGGAGAGACCCAGTACTTC	CASSYGYGAKGETQYF
TRBJ2-5	.	TRBD1	TRBV2	TGTGCCAGCAGCGGGACAGAAGTGCAAGAGACCCAGTACTTC	CASSGTEVQETQYF
TRBJ2-5	many	.	TRBV20-1	TGCAGTGCTACTGGGGGCTTTCAAGAGACCCAGTACTTC	CSATGGFQETQYF
TRBJ2-2	.	TRBD2	TRBV7-2	TGTGCCAGCAGCACCGGGGGGACGAACACCGGGGAGCTGTTTTTT	CASSTGGTNTGELFF